What follows describes a single TCR beta chain. The antigen remains unidentified. The data originate from a study of somatic mutations in cytotoxic T cells in rheumatoid arthritis. About the study: In some cases, T-cell populations stained with V beta antibodies were flow-sorted at nearly 100% purity, and these included V beta1+ cells sequenced for TCRB.

The germline CDR1 and CDR2 sequences are SEHNR and FQNEAQ (reference sequence). The V gene lost 5 bases and the J gene lost 7 bases, with 12 bases spanning the gap. The CDR3 covers 14 residues. The table came from immunoSEQ multiplex PCR; TCRdb's copy has only in-frame clones and leaves some out. This table has about 16,000 clones, approximately 80% appearing once. Study-wide results and limits: Measurement of CD8+ T-cell clonality revealed no significant difference between rheumatoid arthritis patients and age-matched healthy controls.

This clonotype was sampled from an adult with rheumatoid arthritis. V usage is TRBV7-9 and J usage is TRBJ1-6; TRBD1 might be the D (6 bases). The specimen sequenced was CD8+ T cells sorted from blood. Here the CDR3 DNA reads TGTGCCAGCAGCCCCGTGACAGGAAATTCACCCCTCCACTTT. As protein: CASSPVTGNSPLHF.